The 29 T cell receptor beta chains below were found in one sample sequenced in a study of cytomegalovirus exposure and HLA in healthy donors. 60 Vbeta and 13 Jbeta primers were used in PCR. Assay used: immunoSEQ multiplex PCR; TCRdb lists only in-frame clones, some missing. The table includes around 53,000 clones, approximately 73% detected once. The sequenced sample consisted of PBMCs. The source is a man aged 18-30 years in good health and CMV-seronegative.

The J gene is TRBJ1-2, the V gene TRBV25-1; unclear D gene. This CDR3 is 12 amino acids long. Trimming stripped 7 bases from V and 7 bases from J, with 13 bases between. Germline V lookup: CDR1 MGHDK, CDR2 SYGVNS. The CDR3 DNA reads TGTGCCAGCACCGAGGGTGAGGGTGGCTACACCTTC. Translation gives CASTEGEGGYTF.

The chain uses TRBV7-8 and TRBJ1-4; D is unresolved. The V end was cut by 3 bases, the J end by 0 bases, with 5 bases between. Germline V gives CDR1 SGHVS, CDR2 FQNEAQ. The CDR3 is made up of 14 amino acids. The CDR3 bases are TGTGCCAGCAGCTTTGCAGCAACTAATGAAAAACTGTTTTTT. It specifies CASSFAATNEKLFF.

This rearrangement joins TRBV10-3 to TRBJ2-2, with a possible D match to TRBD1 (6 bases). The V gene lost 10 bases and the J gene lost 7 bases, with 16 bases spanning the gap. This CDR3 region has 13 residues. Per germline, CDR1 ENHRY and CDR2 SYGVKD. CDR3: CATIDGQRGELFF. The CDR3 DNA reads TGTGCCACAATCGACGGACAGCGCGGGGAGCTGTTTTTT.

The chain employs TRBV27 and TRBJ2-1, with D possibly TRBD2 on 5 matching bases. CDR1 MNHEY and CDR2 SMNVEV come from the germline V gene (reference sequence). With 5 bases removed from V and 4 bases from J, the gap between germline ends came to 9 bases. This CDR3 comprises 13 residues. The CDR3 is CASSQLGYNEQFF. The CDR3 DNA is TGTGCCAGCAGTCAACTAGGATACAATGAGCAGTTCTTC.

This clone was detected only a few times. The CDR3 DNA follows: TGTGCCAGCAGCACGACAGGGTGGAACGAGCAGTACTTC. Its translation: CASSTTGWNEQYF. This rearrangement joins TRBV5-4 to TRBJ2-7, with 7 bases lining up with TRBD1. The germline gives CDR1 SGHNT, CDR2 YYREEE (reference sequence). J lost 5 bases, V lost 4 bases, and 6 bases had no gene match. This CDR3 region has 13 residues.

CDR3 bases: TGCAGAGCCTCGAGGTCCTACAATGAGCAGTTCTTC. Translated: CRASRSYNEQFF. The genes are TRBV29-1 and TRBJ2-1; D is unresolved. This CDR3 region has 12 residues. Germline V CDR1 and CDR2: SQVTM, ANQGSEA.

The chain recombines TRBV28 with TRBJ1-2, with 8 bases lining up with TRBD1. CDR3 length: 12 amino acids. V trimming: 8 bases; J trimming: 4 bases; junction bases outside the gene matches: 3. Per germline, CDR1 MDHEN and CDR2 SYDVKM. CDR3 loop: CASGTGAYGYTF. DNA of the CDR3: TGTGCCAGCGGGACAGGAGCCTATGGCTACACCTTC.

This rearrangement joins TRBV7-8 to TRBJ2-1; 8 positions match TRBD2. The J segment lost 6 bases and the V segment lost 1 base, leaving 5 bases of the junction unmatched. The CDR3 extends over 15 amino acids. Germline values: CDR1 SGHVS, CDR2 FQNEAQ. The CDR3 bases are TGTGCCAGCAGCTTAGGATCGGGACTAGTCAATGAGCAGTTCTTC. This encodes CASSLGSGLVNEQFF.

The chain's CDR3 is CASSATGGEYTEAFF. CDR3 coding DNA: TGTGCCAGCAGCGCGACAGGGGGCGAGTACACTGAAGCTTTCTTT. The chain carries TRBV2 and TRBJ1-1; 10 nucleotides align to TRBD1. V shed 6 bases and J 3 bases; nucleotides not matched to a gene: 7. The CDR3 contains 15 residues. CDR1 is SNHLY, CDR2 FYNNEI, per germline.

This chain uses TRBV10-2 with TRBJ1-1; D may be TRBD1 (5 bases). CDR1 and CDR2 (germline): WSHSY, SAAADI. CDR3 size: 13 residues. V was cut by 3 bases and J by 2 bases, with 7 bases left in between. The CDR3 DNA reads TGCGCCAGCAGTGAAGACAGCAACACTGAAGCTTTCTTT. Protein product: CASSEDSNTEAFF.

CDR3 region: CASSDQQGGHIQYF. As DNA, the CDR3 is TGTGCCAGCAGTGATCAACAGGGGGGACACATTCAGTACTTC. The V call is TRBV6-4, the J call TRBJ2-4, with 8 bases fitting TRBD1. This CDR3 spans 14 amino acids. V shed 3 bases, J shed 8 bases, and the junction held 6 bases outside the gene matches. Germline values: CDR1 MRHNA, CDR2 SNTAGT.

The rearrangement links TRBV6-5 to TRBJ1-4; D not resolved. Germline V lookup: CDR1 MNHEY, CDR2 SVGAGI. This CDR3 is built from 14 residues. Trimming removed 6 bases from V and 8 bases from J, with 16 bases in between. The CDR3 spells CASSHGPRGEKLFF. CDR3 bases: TGTGCCAGCAGCCACGGGCCGCGAGGGGAAAAACTGTTTTTT.

This clone has a handful of counts. The CDR3 protein is CASTGLAGGGGELFF. CDR3 coding DNA: TGTGCCAGCACCGGACTAGCGGGAGGGGGCGGGGAGCTGTTTTTT. The chain recombines TRBV5-4 with TRBJ2-2; 15 nucleotides match TRBD2. The V gene's germline CDR1 is SGHNT and CDR2 YYREEE (reference sequence). CDR3 length equals 15 residues. V gave up 6 bases and J gave up 7 bases; unmatched junction bases: 4.

The rearrangement joins TRBV5-4 to TRBJ2-2, with no clear D. Germline V gene sequence: CDR1 SGHNT, CDR2 YYREEE (reference sequence). V was trimmed by 0 bases and J by 1 base, leaving 13 bases between them. CDR3 length: 17 residues. The CDR3 loop reads CASSLARGELNTGELFF. The CDR3 DNA is TGTGCCAGCAGCTTGGCTCGAGGCGAGTTGAACACCGGGGAGCTGTTTTTT.

The chain has TRBV6-4 and TRBJ1-2; 9 bases align to TRBD1. The CDR3 totals 14 residues. Germline assignment: CDR1 MRHNA and CDR2 SNTAGT. Trimming at V came to 6 bases and at J to 7 bases, leaving 9 bases not matched to a gene. The DNA of the CDR3 is TGTGCCAGCAGCCCGGGACAGGGATCGTTTGGCTACACCTTC. This gives the protein CASSPGQGSFGYTF.

The chain employs TRBV5-4 and TRBJ2-5, with 16 bases that match TRBD2. Germline values: CDR1 SGHNT, CDR2 YYREEE (reference sequence). This CDR3 is built from 19 residues. J gave up 5 bases and V 4 bases, and 14 bases lay outside the gene matches. Written as DNA, the CDR3 is TGTGCCAGCAGCCCGGGACTAGCGGGAGGGGTTCTTTTCGGGGAGACCCAGTACTTC. Protein product: CASSPGLAGGVLFGETQYF.

The J gene is TRBJ2-5, the V gene TRBV30; 7 bases are a match to TRBD2. Trimming took 2 bases from V and 2 from J; bases not matched to a gene: 2. In germline, CDR1 is GTSNPN, CDR2 SVGIG (reference sequence). The CDR3 runs to 13 residues. CDR3 protein: CAWSRREQETQYF. The DNA for the CDR3 is TGTGCCTGGAGTCGGCGGGAGCAAGAGACCCAGTACTTC.

The V gene is TRBV10-3, the J gene TRBJ1-1; D is undetermined. V gave up 2 bases and J gave up 0 bases, with 4 bases separating them. The CDR3 sequence is 13 residues long. Germline V gene sequence: CDR1 ENHRY, CDR2 SYGVKD. The CDR3 protein is CAISEGLNTEAFF. The CDR3 nucleotides are TGTGCCATCAGTGAGGGGCTGAACACTGAAGCTTTCTTT.

This chain uses TRBV27 with TRBJ2-7; TRBD2 might be the D (5 bases). The CDR3 consists of 10 residues. Between the trimmed V and J ends, which lost 8 bases and 7 bases, there was a span of 9 bases. Germline lookup yields CDR1 MNHEY and CDR2 SMNVEV (reference sequence). The CDR3 bases are TGTGCCAGCCGCGGGCGAGAGCAGTACTTC. It codes for CASRGREQYF.

This clone was counted between two and nine times. This chain links TRBV5-4 with TRBJ1-1; the D gene is possibly TRBD1 (6 bases). V lost 0 bases, J lost 4 bases, and 19 bases lay in between. CDR3 length equals 17 residues. Germline assignment: CDR1 SGHNT and CDR2 YYREEE (reference sequence). CDR3 coding DNA: TGTGCCAGCAGCTTGGGGGGCCTACAGGGAGTCACCACTGAAGCTTTCTTT. It encodes CASSLGGLQGVTTEAFF.

Notes on this clone: The identical CDR3 is also encoded by other nucleotide sequences in the sample. The chain carries TRBV6-5 and TRBJ1-1; D call uncertain. Per germline, CDR1 MNHEY and CDR2 SVGAGI. Trimming left V 6 bases short and J 0 bases short, with 5 bases between. This CDR3 comprises 12 residues. The CDR3 spells CASRTLNTEAFF. The CDR3 nucleotides read TGTGCCAGCAGGACACTGAACACTGAAGCTTTCTTT.

The chain couples TRBV6-9 to TRBJ2-7; perhaps TRBD2 as D (5 bases). The germline V gene has CDR1 MNHGY and CDR2 SVAAGI. Trimming removed 7 bases at V and 1 base at J, with 11 bases between. The CDR3 consists of 13 residues. The CDR3 sequence: CASTEEVSYEQYF. DNA of the CDR3: TGTGCCAGCACCGAGGAGGTGTCCTACGAGCAGTACTTC.

The chain uses TRBV2 and TRBJ2-7; 10 bases are shared with TRBD1. The CDR3 loop spans 15 amino acids. Looked up from germline, CDR1 is SNHLY and CDR2 is FYNNEI. V shed 6 bases, J shed 2 bases, and the junction held 7 bases outside the gene matches. CDR3 nucleotides: TGTGCCAGCAGCGTCCCGGGACAGGGGACCTACGAGCAGTACTTC. Translating gives CASSVPGQGTYEQYF.

This sequence joins TRBV6-5 and TRBJ2-2; D possibly corresponds to TRBD1 (6 bases). The germline V gene encodes CDR1 MNHEY and CDR2 SVGAGI. The CDR3 contains 13 residues. V shed 6 bases and J shed 7 bases, with 12 bases lying between them. CDR3: CASRPSGVGELFF. The CDR3 DNA reads TGTGCCAGCAGACCTTCAGGGGTCGGGGAGCTGTTTTTT.

This sequence joins TRBV7-8 and TRBJ1-1; D remains unclear. In germline, CDR1 is SGHVS, CDR2 FQNEAQ. The CDR3 loop spans 14 amino acids. Trimming cost V 1 base and J 4 bases, with 10 bases left between them. The CDR3, as DNA: TGTGCCAGCAGCTTAGGGGCTGAGGGCACTGAAGCTTTCTTT. The encoded protein is CASSLGAEGTEAFF.

V and J are TRBV10-1 and TRBJ2-3; a possible D gene is TRBD2 (6 bases). This CDR3 is 12 amino acids long. The V gene lost 4 bases and the J gene lost 5 bases, with 7 bases spanning the gap. From germline, CDR1 is WNHNN and CDR2 SYGVQD (reference sequence). The CDR3 here is CASSGGLDTQYF. The CDR3 DNA reads as TGCGCCAGCAGTGGGGGACTAGATACGCAGTATTTT.

J is TRBJ2-3 and V is TRBV30; D unclear. Trimming took 4 bases from V and 4 from J, leaving 9 bases between them. Per germline, CDR1 GTSNPN and CDR2 SVGIG (reference sequence). The CDR3 extends over 12 amino acids. This CDR3 reads CAWNFGADTQYF. CDR3 nucleotides: TGTGCCTGGAATTTCGGTGCAGATACGCAGTATTTT. Looking up the rest from reference TRBV30 and TRBJ2-3 gives the full variable domain: SQTIHQWPATLVQPVGSPLSLECTVEGTSNPNLYWYRQAAGRGLQLLFYSVGIGQISSEVPQNLSASRPQDRQFILSSKKLLLSDSGFYLCAWNFGADTQYFGPGTRLTVL.

V is TRBV7-8 and J is TRBJ2-7; D gene ambiguous. With 2 bases removed from V and 0 bases from J, the gap between germline ends came to 5 bases. Looked up from germline, CDR1 is SGHVS and CDR2 is FQNEAQ. This CDR3 region has 13 residues. CDR3: CASSLSTSYEQYF. CDR3 DNA sequence: TGTGCCAGCAGCTTAAGCACCTCCTACGAGCAGTACTTC.

V usage is TRBV10-2 and J usage is TRBJ1-4, with D unresolved. The CDR3 contains 12 residues. The V end lost 3 bases, the J end lost 5 bases, and 4 bases lay between the germline ends. Germline V CDR1 and CDR2: WSHSY, SAAADI. Here the CDR3 reads CASSDTNEKLFF. The CDR3 DNA follows: TGCGCCAGCAGTGATACAAATGAAAAACTGTTTTTT.